The clone carrying this TCR beta chain has a handful of counts. The sample belongs to a study of blood T cell repertoires in COVID-19. Study-wide context: COVID-19 samples from acute and convalescent phases originated in the United States, Italy and Spain. The cDNA or gDNA used as material had been derived from T cells, B-cell-depleted T cells, or PBMCs.

The V gene lost 5 bases and the J gene lost 1 base, with 14 bases spanning the gap. This CDR3 is built from 15 residues. CDR1 is SEHNR, CDR2 FQNEAQ, per germline (reference sequence). Original data processing: Scientists estimated how many nucleated cells there were by amplifying reference gene primers. Assay used: immunoSEQ multiplex PCR; TCRdb lists only in-frame clones, some missing. V, J and clone size are taken as reported in that table, and D and trimming were inferred from the DNA itself. The profile shows some 240,000 clones, around 84% of them singletons. Specimen: peripheral blood. The J gene is TRBJ1-1, the V gene TRBV7-9; TRBD1 is a possible D gene (6 bases). The clonotype originates from a human donor in a cohort sampled during active COVID-19. CDR3 bases: TGTGCCAGCAGCCCCCGGACAGCCGGGAACACTGAAGCTTTCTTT. The encoded protein is CASSPRTAGNTEAFF.